The T cell receptor (beta chain) described here comes from a study of early T cells in non-severe SARS-CoV-2 infection. Turning to the study itself: The chains were unpaired, and the sequenced material was bulk RNA from unsorted whole blood.

Unique molecular identifier tags were affixed to discrete cDNA molecules. TCRdb re-called the 5' RACE reads with MiXCR, one entry per CDR3 protein. The table has 97,000 or so distinct CDR3 sequences, approximately 11% seen once; the top ten hold around 4.7%. This clonotype was observed a few times. Germline CDR1 reads SGHRS; CDR2 reads YFSETQ. Between the trimmed V and J ends, which lost 4 bases and 2 bases, there was a span of 4 bases. CDR3 length: 11 amino acids. The gene calls are TRBV5-1 and TRBJ2-7; the D is unclear. Material: whole blood, obtained at baseline. The sequence was obtained from an adult who was a healthcare worker with PCR-confirmed SARS-CoV-2 infection or an uninfected control (not recorded which). Here the CDR3 DNA reads TGCGCCAGCAGCGGACCCTACGAGCAGTACTTC. Protein sequence: CASSGPYEQYF.